This T cell receptor (beta chain) was identified during a study of OX40 agonist ivuxolimab in advanced cancers. This table comes from immunoSEQ multiplex PCR, and its TCRdb copy is limited to in-frame clones, with some not included. The sample includes under 90,000 clones, roughly 83% seen only once; the top ten take approximately 2%. The CDR3 loop spans 14 amino acids. CDR1 is MNHNS, CDR2 SASEGT, per germline. V was clipped by 3 bases and J by 5 bases; unmatched bases: 3. Study conclusions and caveats: Partial responders at 0.1-3.0 mg/kg showed near-lowest clonal expansion.

Note on this clone: Its antigen is not known.

This TCR derives from an adult with an advanced solid tumor such as melanoma, head and neck, liver or kidney cancer. This sequence joins TRBV6-1 and TRBJ1-4; 7 bases map to TRBD1. This sample comprised CD4+ or CD8+ T cells sorted from blood, obtained in a trial of the OX40 agonist ivuxolimab. The CDR3 DNA reads as TGTGCCAGCAGTGACAGGGGGAGAAATGAAAAACTGTTTTTT. Its translation is CASSDRGRNEKLFF.